This T cell receptor (beta chain) emerged from a study of blood T cell repertoires in COVID-19. Original data processing: Estimates of nucleated cell counts were drawn from the amplification of reference gene primers. TCRdb keeps only in-frame clones here, not all; method: immunoSEQ multiplex PCR. V and J calls plus clone size are reproduced from that table; the DNA served to infer D and trimming. This table holds under 250,000 clones, almost 85% found once. Germline V lookup: CDR1 ENHRY, CDR2 SYGVKD. The CDR3 contains 14 residues. Trimming cost V 10 bases and J 3 bases, with 16 bases left between them.

The chain carries TRBV10-3 and TRBJ2-1, with a possible D match to TRBD2 (5 bases). The receptor comes from a man aged 50-60 years with COVID-19, enrolled during active disease. Source material: peripheral blood. CDR3 protein: CATQDWNLYNEQFF. The CDR3 nucleotides read TGTGCCACCCAGGACTGGAATCTCTACAATGAGCAGTTCTTC.